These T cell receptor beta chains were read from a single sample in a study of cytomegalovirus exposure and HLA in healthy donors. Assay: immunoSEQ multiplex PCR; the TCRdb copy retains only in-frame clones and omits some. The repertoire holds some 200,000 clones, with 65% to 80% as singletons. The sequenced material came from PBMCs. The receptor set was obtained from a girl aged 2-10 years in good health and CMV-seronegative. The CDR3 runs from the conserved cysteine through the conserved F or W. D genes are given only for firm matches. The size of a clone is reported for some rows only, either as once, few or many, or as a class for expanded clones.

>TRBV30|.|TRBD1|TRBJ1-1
CAWSPETGYTEAFF
TGTGCCTGGAGTCCTGAGACAGGGTACACTGAAGCTTTCTTT
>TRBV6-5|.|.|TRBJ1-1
CASSPGQLLEAFF
TGTGCCAGCAGCCCGGGACAACTACTTGAAGCTTTCTTT
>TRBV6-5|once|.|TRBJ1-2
CASSYNSFYGYTF
TGTGCCAGCAGTTATAATTCCTTTTATGGCTACACCTTC
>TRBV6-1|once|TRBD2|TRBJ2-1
CASTRLAGDNEQFF
TGTGCCAGCACCCGGCTAGCGGGAGACAATGAGCAGTTCTTC
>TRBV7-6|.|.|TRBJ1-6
CASSLEVLRGRQNNSPLHF
TGTGCCAGCAGCTTAGAAGTTCTAAGGGGCAGACAGAATAATTCACCCCTCCACTTT
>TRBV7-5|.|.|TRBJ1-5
CVRSQNQTPGRSQPQHF
TGTGTCAGAAGCCAAAACCAAACGCCAGGAAGGTCTCAGCCCCAGCATTTT
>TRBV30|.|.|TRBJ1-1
CAWTPLNTEAFF
TGTGCCTGGACTCCCCTTAACACTGAAGCTTTCTTT
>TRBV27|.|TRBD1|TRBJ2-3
CASSRLLTGVGTDTQYF
TGTGCCAGCAGTCGTTTGCTTACAGGGGTCGGCACAGATACGCAGTATTTT
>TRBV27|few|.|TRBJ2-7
CASSPSRVSYEQYF
TGTGCCAGCAGTCCCTCCCGGGTTAGCTACGAGCAGTACTTC
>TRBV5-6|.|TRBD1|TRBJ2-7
CASSSTGGQGDLYEQYF
TGTGCCAGCAGCTCCACAGGGGGGCAGGGGGACCTCTACGAGCAGTACTTC
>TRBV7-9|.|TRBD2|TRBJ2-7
CASSLGRDSTEQYF
TGTGCCAGCAGCCTGGGGAGGGATTCCACCGAGCAGTACTTC
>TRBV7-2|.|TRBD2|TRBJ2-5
CASSSLAGGIGETQYF
TGTGCCAGCAGCTCACTAGCGGGGGGGATTGGAGAGACCCAGTACTTC
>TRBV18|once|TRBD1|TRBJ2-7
CASSQLSRGTGKDYEQYF
TGTGCCAGCTCACAACTTTCTAGGGGGACAGGAAAGGATTACGAGCAGTACTTC
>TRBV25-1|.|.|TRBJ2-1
CASSFSANEQFF
TGTGCCAGCAGTTTTAGTGCCAATGAGCAGTTCTTC
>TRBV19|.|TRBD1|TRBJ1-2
CASRGTGGYNYGYTF
TGTGCCAGTAGAGGGACAGGGGGCTATAACTATGGCTACACCTTC
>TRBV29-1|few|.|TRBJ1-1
CSVDTANTEAFF
TGCAGCGTTGATACAGCGAACACTGAAGCTTTCTTT
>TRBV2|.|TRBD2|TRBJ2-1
CASSLGTSPPGEQFF
TGTGCCAGCAGTCTAGGGACTAGCCCCCCGGGTGAGCAGTTCTTC
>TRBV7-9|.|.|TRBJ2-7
CSSSLAWGRETYEQYF
TGTTCCAGCAGCTTAGCGTGGGGCAGGGAAACCTACGAGCAGTACTTC
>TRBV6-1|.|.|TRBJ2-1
CASSVEFEQFF
TGTGCCAGCAGTGTTGAGTTTGAGCAGTTCTTC
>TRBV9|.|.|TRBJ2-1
CASSPFSFREQFF
TGTGCCAGCAGCCCGTTTAGTTTTCGTGAGCAGTTCTTC
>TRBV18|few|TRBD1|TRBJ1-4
CASSTAGTGNEKLFF
TGTGCCAGCTCAACTGCCGGGACAGGGAATGAAAAACTGTTTTTT
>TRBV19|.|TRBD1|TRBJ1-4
CASSMGWDSPTNEKLFF
TGTGCCAGTAGTATGGGGTGGGACAGCCCAACTAATGAAAAACTGTTTTTT
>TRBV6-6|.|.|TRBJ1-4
CASTRRSGATNEKLFF
TGTGCCAGCACGAGGCGGAGTGGCGCAACTAATGAAAAACTGTTTTTT
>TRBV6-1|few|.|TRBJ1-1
CASIGGVRNTEAFF
TGTGCCAGCATCGGCGGGGTTCGGAACACTGAAGCTTTCTTT
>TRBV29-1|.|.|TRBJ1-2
CSVLGGDYGYTF
TGCAGCGTCCTAGGAGGGGACTATGGCTACACCTTC
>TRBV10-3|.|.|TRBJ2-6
CAISESVSGANVLTF
TGTGCCATCAGTGAATCCGTCTCTGGGGCCAACGTCCTGACTTTC
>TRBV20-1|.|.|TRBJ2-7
CSASSGEQYF
TGCAGTGCTAGCAGTGGCGAGCAGTACTTC
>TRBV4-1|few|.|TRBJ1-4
CASSLAARANEKLFF
TGCGCCAGCAGCCTGGCGGCCAGGGCAAATGAAAAACTGTTTTTT
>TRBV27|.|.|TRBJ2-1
CASSYLPGSNEQFF
TGTGCCAGCAGTTATCTCCCGGGAAGCAATGAGCAGTTCTTC
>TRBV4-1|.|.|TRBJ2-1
CASSQALRGNEQFF
TGCGCCAGCAGCCAGGCGTTACGGGGGAATGAGCAGTTCTTC
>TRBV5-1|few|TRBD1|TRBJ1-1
CASSLGQGGTEAFF
TGCGCCAGCAGCTTGGGACAGGGTGGCACTGAAGCTTTCTTT
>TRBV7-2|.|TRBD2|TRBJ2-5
CASSWTSARDQETQYF
TGTGCCAGCAGCTGGACTAGTGCCAGGGACCAAGAGACCCAGTACTTC
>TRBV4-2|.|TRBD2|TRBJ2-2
CASSQDRLAGVATGELFF
TGTGCCAGCAGCCAAGATCGACTAGCGGGGGTTGCCACCGGGGAGCTGTTTTTT
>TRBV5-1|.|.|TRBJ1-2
CASSLTRTVYGYTF
TGCGCCAGCAGCTTGACGAGGACAGTCTATGGCTACACCTTC
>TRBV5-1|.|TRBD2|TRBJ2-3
CASSLVERGVTDTQYF
TGCGCCAGCAGCTTAGTGGAGCGGGGAGTCACAGATACGCAGTATTTT
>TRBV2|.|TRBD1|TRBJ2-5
CASSAGTVQETQYF
TGTGCCAGCAGTGCTGGGACAGTCCAAGAGACCCAGTACTTC
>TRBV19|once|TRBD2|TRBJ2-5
CASTKAGGPETQYF
TGTGCCAGTACGAAAGCGGGGGGCCCTGAGACCCAGTACTTC
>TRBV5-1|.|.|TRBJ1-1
CASSSDSSPEAFF
TGCGCCAGCAGTTCGGACTCCTCCCCTGAAGCTTTCTTT
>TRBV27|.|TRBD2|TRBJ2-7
CASSSLAGAYEQYF
TGTGCCAGCAGTTCGCTAGCGGGTGCTTACGAGCAGTACTTC